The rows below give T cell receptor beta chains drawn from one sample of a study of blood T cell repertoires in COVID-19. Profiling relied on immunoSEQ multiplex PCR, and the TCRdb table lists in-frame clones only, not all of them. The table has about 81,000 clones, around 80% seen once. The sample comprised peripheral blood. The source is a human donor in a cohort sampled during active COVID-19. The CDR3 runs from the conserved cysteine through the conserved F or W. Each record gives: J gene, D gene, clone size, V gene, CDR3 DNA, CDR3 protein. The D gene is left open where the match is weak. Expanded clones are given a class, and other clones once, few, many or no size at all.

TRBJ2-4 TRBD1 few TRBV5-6 TGTGCCAGCAGCAGCACCGGTTTCAGGGGGCCTTTAGCCAAAAACATTCAGTACTTC CASSSTGFRGPLAKNIQYF
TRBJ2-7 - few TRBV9 TGTGCCAGCAGCGTAGGCCTAGGGGCCGCCTACGAGCAGTACTTC CASSVGLGAAYEQYF
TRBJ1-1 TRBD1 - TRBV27 TGTGCCAGCAGTCCCAACAGGGGAGCGGGGAACACTGAAGCTTTCTTT CASSPNRGAGNTEAFF
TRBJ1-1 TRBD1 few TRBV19 TGTGCCAGTAGTATAGATGGGGGACAGGGAAGCGAAGCTTTCTTT CASSIDGGQGSEAFF
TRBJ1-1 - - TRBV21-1 TGTGCCAGCAGCTCCTGGACAGGGGGCACTGAAGCTTTCTTT CASSSWTGGTEAFF
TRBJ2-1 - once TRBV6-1 TGTGCCAGCAGTGATCGGGGGTCGGGATACAATGAGCAGTTCTTC CASSDRGSGYNEQFF
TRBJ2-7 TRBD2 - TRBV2 TGTGCCAGCAGTGGAGAGCCTAGCGGGTACGAGCAGTACTTC CASSGEPSGYEQYF
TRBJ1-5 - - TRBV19 TGTGCCACAATGGGGGGGGCGTCATTTTATAGCAATCAGCCCCAGCATTTT CATMGGASFYSNQPQHF
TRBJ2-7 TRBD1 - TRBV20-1 TGCAGTGCTAGTTCATTCGGGACAGGGGCGTCCTACGAGCAGTACTTC CSASSFGTGASYEQYF
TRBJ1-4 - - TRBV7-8 TGTGCCAGCAGCTTAGCGCAGGCCGGGGTAAATGAAAAACTGTTTTTT CASSLAQAGVNEKLFF